Presented here are 18 T cell receptor beta chains from one specimen sequenced in a study of CD8 T cell repertoires and HIV-1 epitope variants. Their recognized antigens are unknown. TCRdb's table, derived via immunoSEQ multiplex PCR, lists solely in-frame clones and lacks some. The sample shows 5,400 or so clones, around 65% of them seen only once. The sample consisted of cultured CD8+ T cells derived from PBMCs. Source of these receptors: a male donor with HIV.

The chain is built from TRBV7-2 and TRBJ2-7; 7 nucleotides align to TRBD2. The germline V gene encodes CDR1 SGHTA and CDR2 FQGNSA. This CDR3 is 15 amino acids long. V was clipped by 5 bases and J by 0 bases; unmatched bases: 7. The CDR3 DNA reads as TGTGCCAGCAGCGTCTACGGGGGGACCTCCTACGAGCAGTACTTC. It is translated as CASSVYGGTSYEQYF.

On this clone: At one boundary the junction diverges from the germline segment, which might be a read error. This chain links TRBV5-5 with TRBJ1-2; D unclear. Germline V CDR1 and CDR2: SGHKS, YYEKEE (reference sequence). The CDR3 totals 16 residues. For the CDR3, the DNA is TGCGCCAGCAGCCAAGATCCCGTCGAACTCGACTATGGCTACACCTTC. Translation gives CASSQDPVELDYGYTF.

The chain couples TRBV7-9 to TRBJ2-7; possibly TRBD1 for D (6 bases). Germline loops: CDR1 SEHNR, CDR2 FQNEAQ (reference sequence). CDR3 length equals 12 residues. Trimming left V 4 bases short and J 6 bases short, with 10 bases between. Written as DNA, the CDR3 is TGTGCCAGCAGCTCAGGGGACGGCGAGCAGTACTTC. Translated: CASSSGDGEQYF.

The chain employs TRBV7-8 and TRBJ2-1; maybe TRBD2 (5 bases). The CDR3 totals 17 residues. Trimming removed 0 bases at V and 0 bases at J, with 12 bases between. CDR1 is SGHVS, CDR2 FQNEAQ, per germline. DNA for the CDR3: TGTGCCAGCAGCTTAGCGAGCGGATGGAGCTCCTACAATGAGCAGTTCTTC. This gives the protein CASSLASGWSSYNEQFF.

The rearrangement links TRBV11-2 to TRBJ2-2; 12 bases match TRBD2. V shed 5 bases and J 4 bases; nucleotides not matched to a gene: 11. This CDR3 is 18 amino acids long. Germline lookup yields CDR1 SGHAT and CDR2 FQNNGV. The CDR3 DNA sequence: TGTGCCAGCAGCCTCACTAGCGGGAGGACCCCGGGCACCGGGGAGCTGTTTTTT. This translates into CASSLTSGRTPGTGELFF.

This clone turned up a few times. The chain recombines TRBV11-2 with TRBJ1-2; TRBD1 matches 8 bases. The CDR3 sequence is 13 residues long. The V gene end was trimmed by 5 bases and the J gene end by 4 bases; junction bases not matched to a gene: 3. Germline loops: CDR1 SGHAT, CDR2 FQNNGV. The CDR3 loop is CASSLGQGYGYTF. The CDR3 nucleotides are TGTGCCAGCAGCCTCGGACAGGGCTATGGCTACACCTTC.

The V call is TRBV7-3, the J call TRBJ1-1; D unclear. V was cut by 6 bases and J by 1 base, with 9 bases left in between. The CDR3 sequence is 13 residues long. Germline V gene lookup returns CDR1 SGHTA and CDR2 FQGTGA. In nucleotides, the CDR3 is TGTGCCAGCAGGGACTCAGGGAACACTGAAGCTTTCTTT. Its translation is CASRDSGNTEAFF.

The table lists this clone with a few counts. The CDR3 DNA reads as TGTGCCAGCAGTTGGCTGGGTGACGACGAGCAGTACTTC. It encodes CASSWLGDDEQYF. This chain connects TRBV28 to TRBJ2-7; no definite D call. The germline gives CDR1 MDHEN, CDR2 SYDVKM. Deletions cut 4 bases from V and 5 bases from J, with 12 bases between. The CDR3 has 13 amino acids.

To note about this clone: One junction end disagrees with the germline gene, perhaps due to a read error. The V gene is TRBV7-7, the J gene TRBJ2-3, with TRBD1 matching 10 bases. The CDR3 has 16 amino acids. Germline V lookup: CDR1 SSHAT, CDR2 FNYEAQ (reference sequence). CDR3 sequence reads: CASSETPGQGLDTQYF. CDR3 nucleotide sequence: TGTGCTAGCAGTGAAACCCCGGGACAGGGGCTAGATACGCAGTATTTT.

This CDR3 is CASSEFGTAYEQYF. The CDR3 coding sequence is TGTGCCAGCAGTGAATTTGGGACGGCCTACGAGCAGTACTTC. The V gene is TRBV25-1, the J gene TRBJ2-7, with D possibly called TRBD1 or TRBD2 (5 bases each). This CDR3 is 14 amino acids long. V was trimmed by 1 base and J by 2 bases, leaving 9 bases between them. CDR1 is MGHDK, CDR2 SYGVNS, per germline.

The gene calls are TRBV11-2 and TRBJ1-2; TRBD1 might be the D (6 bases). The CDR3 contains 14 residues. V was trimmed by 2 bases and J by 8 bases, leaving 15 bases between them. The germline V gene has CDR1 SGHAT and CDR2 FQNNGV. The DNA for the CDR3 is TGTGCCAGCAGCTTACAGGTGCCAGGGGAAGGCTACACCTTC. Translating it yields CASSLQVPGEGYTF.

This clone was observed a few times. The J gene is TRBJ2-1, the V gene TRBV28; 7 bases fit TRBD1. The trim removed 5 bases at V and 9 bases at J, leaving 4 bases unmatched. CDR3 length: 12 amino acids. Germline-derived CDR1 and CDR2 are MDHEN and SYDVKM. Here the CDR3 DNA reads TGTGCCAGCAGTCCAGGGGGAAGTGAGCAGTTCTTC. This codes for CASSPGGSEQFF.

The chain has TRBV15 and TRBJ1-2; the D gene is possibly TRBD1 (5 bases). The CDR3 has 14 residues. The germline CDR1 and CDR2 sequences are LNHNV and YYDKDF (reference sequence). Trimming cost V 2 bases and J 8 bases, with 15 bases left between them. In DNA form, the CDR3 reads TGTGCCACCAGCAGATCCACGGGGGAATGGGGCTACACCTTC. The encoded protein is CATSRSTGEWGYTF.

The chain has TRBV19 and TRBJ2-4; 7 bases line up with TRBD1. The germline CDR1 and CDR2 sequences are LNHDA and SQIVND (reference sequence). The CDR3 totals 15 residues. J gave up 9 bases and V 2 bases, and 10 bases lay outside the gene matches. Here the CDR3 reads CASSISDRALGIQYF. The CDR3 coding sequence is TGTGCCAGTAGTATAAGCGACAGGGCGTTGGGCATTCAGTACTTC.

V and J are TRBV5-1 and TRBJ1-1; D unclear. V shed 5 bases and J shed 4 bases, with 18 bases lying between them. Germline CDR1 reads SGHRS; CDR2 reads YFSETQ. CDR3 length: 15 residues. CDR3 in DNA: TGCGCCAGCAGTTTTGGGCCCACCGGAGGCACTGAAGCTTTCTTT. It encodes CASSFGPTGGTEAFF.

There are a few counts of this clone. The chain joins TRBV9 to TRBJ2-7; 7 bases are shared with TRBD1. The CDR3 covers 14 residues. Germline V gene sequence: CDR1 SGDLS, CDR2 YYNGEE. V shed 2 bases, J shed 3 bases, and the junction held 5 bases outside the gene matches. The CDR3 DNA follows: TGTGCCAGCAGCGTCCGGGACAGCTTCTACGAGCAGTACTTC. It codes for CASSVRDSFYEQYF. Drawing the rest from reference TRBV9 and TRBJ2-7, the complete variable domain is DSGVTQTPKHLITATGQRVTLRCSPRSGDLSVYWYQQSLDQGLQFLIQYYNGEERAKGNILERFSAQQFPDLHSELNLSSLELGDSALYFCASSVRDSFYEQYFGPGTRLTVT.

This sequence joins TRBV5-6 and TRBJ1-6, with D hard to call. Germline V gene data show CDR1 as SGHDT and CDR2 as YYEEEE. The CDR3 spans 15 residues. Trimming stripped 4 bases from V and 10 bases from J, with 18 bases between. The CDR3 DNA is TGTGCCAGCAGCCACGAGTTGGGAGGAGGATCACCCCTCCACTTT. It specifies CASSHELGGGSPLHF.

The chain is built from TRBV19 and TRBJ1-1, with unresolved D. Trimming took 5 bases from V and 9 from J, leaving 13 bases between them. The V gene's germline CDR1 is LNHDA and CDR2 SQIVND (reference sequence). This CDR3 is 12 amino acids long. The CDR3 here is CASSSSGRQAFF. CDR3 coding DNA: TGTGCCAGTAGTTCCTCCGGGAGGCAAGCTTTCTTT.